This TCR beta chain was sequenced during a study of T cell responses to AZD1222 COVID-19 vaccine. Points from the study as a whole: The donors showed a predominance of white British ancestry and of females, with possible underestimation of clonal diversity.

CDR1 is MGHRA and CDR2 is YSYEKL in the germline V gene. The CDR3 covers 16 residues. V dropped 3 bases and J dropped 4; count of bases not matched to a gene: 4. Comment on this clone: Its matching antigen is unknown.

This table comes from immunoSEQ multiplex PCR, and its TCRdb copy is limited to in-frame clones, with some not included. This table holds more than 120,000 clones, around 90% found once. This specimen was peripheral blood, taken 28 days after the second dose of the MenACWY control vaccine. The sequence derives from an adult who received the MenACWY meningococcal vaccine as a control. The V gene is TRBV4-1, the J gene TRBJ2-2, with 11 nucleotides matching TRBD2. CDR3 amino acids: CASSQTSGTATGELFF. DNA for the CDR3: TGCGCCAGCAGCCAGACTAGCGGGACCGCCACCGGGGAGCTGTTTTTT.